This T cell receptor (beta chain) was retrieved from a study of cytomegalovirus exposure and HLA in healthy donors. About the research overall: Earlier, 150 million to 200 million T cells were analyzed, and more than 100 million unique TCR beta sequences were found among them. Study-wide findings and caveats: Highly shared sequence variants in one cluster were likely a sequencing artifact. The study recorded 160 or so TCR beta chains that were cytomegalovirus-associated.

Germline CDR1 MDHEN, CDR2 SYDVKM. This CDR3 spans 14 amino acids. Trimming removed 8 bases from V and 1 base from J; junction bases left unmatched: 4. Details on this clone: The target antigen is unknown.

Researchers ran the PCR with 60 Vbeta and 13 Jbeta primers. Measured with immunoSEQ multiplex PCR; TCRdb has only the in-frame clones, and not every one. This table holds some 170,000 clones, about four fifths found once. The TCR was taken from a man aged 25-40 years in good health and CMV-seronegative. The sequenced sample was PBMCs. The V call is TRBV28, the J call TRBJ2-1; 8 bases align to TRBD1. This chain's CDR3 is CASCRTGSYNEQFF. The CDR3 DNA reads TGTGCCAGCTGTAGGACAGGGTCCTACAATGAGCAGTTCTTC. Full variable domain (outside the CDR3, taken from reference TRBV28 and TRBJ2-1): DVKVTQSSRYLVKRTGEKVFLECVQDMDHENMFWYRQDPGLGLRLIYFSYDVKMKEKGDIPEGYSVSREKKERFSLILESASTNQTSMYLCASCRTGSYNEQFFGPGTRLTVL.